This T cell receptor (beta chain) was sequenced in a study of shared clonotypes between healthy human individuals. Positively selected for CCR7, the CD45RO-negative cells used as naive CD8 cells excluded terminally differentiated effector memory CD45RA+ cells. Sequenced by immunoSEQ multiplex PCR; TCRdb stores in-frame clones only, minus some. The sample has about 2.2 million clones, about 93% seen once. The CDR3 is made up of 17 amino acids. V and J are TRBV1 and TRBJ2-1; TRBD2 is taken as the D call from the table, unchecked against the DNA. TRBV1 is an annotated pseudogene. The sequenced sample was naive CD8+ T cells from PBMCs. The receptor comes from a man between 18 and 35 years old in good health. Some clones in this sample may be carry-over from other donors' samples. CDR3 DNA: TGCACCAGCACCGGGACTAGCGGGACGAACGCTTACAATGAGCAGTTCTTC. It yields the protein CTSTGTSGTNAYNEQFF.